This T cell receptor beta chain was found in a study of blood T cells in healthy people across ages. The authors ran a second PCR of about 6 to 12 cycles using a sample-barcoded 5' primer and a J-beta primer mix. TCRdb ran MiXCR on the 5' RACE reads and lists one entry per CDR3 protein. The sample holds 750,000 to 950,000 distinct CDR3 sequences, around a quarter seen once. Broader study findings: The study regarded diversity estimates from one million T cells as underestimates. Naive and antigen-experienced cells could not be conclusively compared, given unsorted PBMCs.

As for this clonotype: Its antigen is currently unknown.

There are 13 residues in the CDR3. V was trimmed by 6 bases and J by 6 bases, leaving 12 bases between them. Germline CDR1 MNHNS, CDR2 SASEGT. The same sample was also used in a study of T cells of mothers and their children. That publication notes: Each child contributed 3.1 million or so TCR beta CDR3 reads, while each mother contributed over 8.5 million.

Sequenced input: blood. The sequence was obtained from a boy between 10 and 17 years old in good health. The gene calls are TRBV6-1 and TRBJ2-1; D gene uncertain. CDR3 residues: CASSGQWGNEQFF. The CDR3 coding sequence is TGTGCCAGCAGCGGTCAGTGGGGCAATGAGCAGTTCTTC.